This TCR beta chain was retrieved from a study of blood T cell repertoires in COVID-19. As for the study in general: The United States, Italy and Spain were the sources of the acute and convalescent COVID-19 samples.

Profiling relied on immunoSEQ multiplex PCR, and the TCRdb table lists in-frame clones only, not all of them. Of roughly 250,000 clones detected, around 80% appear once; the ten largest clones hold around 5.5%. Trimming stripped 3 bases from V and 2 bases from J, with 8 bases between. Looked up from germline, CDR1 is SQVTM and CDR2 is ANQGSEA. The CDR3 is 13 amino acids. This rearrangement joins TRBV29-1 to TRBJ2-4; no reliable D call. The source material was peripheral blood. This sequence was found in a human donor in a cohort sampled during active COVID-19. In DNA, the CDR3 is TGCAGCGTTGATTACGGTACCAAAAACATTCAGTACTTC. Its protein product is CSVDYGTKNIQYF.